This entry lists 16 T cell receptor beta chains sequenced from one sample in a study of identical twins. Via MiXCR, TCRdb re-called the 5' RACE reads, giving one row per CDR3 protein. The sample lists a few hundred thousand distinct CDR3 sequences, around a sixth occurring once. The sample comprised naive T cells sorted from blood. The receptor source for this set is a man aged 50-60 years in good health.

V usage is TRBV4-1 and J usage is TRBJ2-5; the D is unclear. The germline V and J ends were trimmed by 2 bases and 0 bases, with 10 bases remaining between them. This CDR3 has 15 amino acids. The germline V gene encodes CDR1 MGHRA and CDR2 YSYEKL. CDR3 in DNA: TGCGCCAGCAGCCAAAGTTACACGTACCAAGAGACCCAGTACTTC. Encoded protein: CASSQSYTYQETQYF.

In the case of this clonotype: A much more abundant neighbour one base away suggests this may be a read error. This sequence joins TRBV28 and TRBJ2-6, with D possibly TRBD1 on 5 matching bases. CDR3 length: 14 amino acids. V lost 6 bases and J lost 0, with 6 bases in between. Germline V gene sequence: CDR1 MDHEN, CDR2 SYDVKM. The CDR3 loop is CASRGDSGANVLTF. For the CDR3, the DNA is TGTGCCAGCAGAGGGGACTCTGGGGCCAACGTCCTGACTTTC. The full variable domain, rest sourced from reference TRBV28 and TRBJ2-6, is DVKVTQSSRYLVKRTGEKVFLECVQDMDHENMFWYRQDPGLGLRLIYFSYDVKMKEKGDIPEGYSVSREKKERFSLILESASTNQTSMYLCASRGDSGANVLTFGAGSRLTVL.

The genes are TRBV28 and TRBJ2-7, with D unclear. Trimming left V 8 bases short and J 3 bases short, with 11 bases between. This CDR3 comprises 12 residues. The germline gives CDR1 MDHEN, CDR2 SYDVKM. CDR3 in amino acids: CASGRWDYEQYF. CDR3 nucleotide sequence: TGTGCCAGCGGGCGGTGGGACTACGAGCAGTACTTC. The full variable domain, rest sourced from reference TRBV28 and TRBJ2-7, is DVKVTQSSRYLVKRTGEKVFLECVQDMDHENMFWYRQDPGLGLRLIYFSYDVKMKEKGDIPEGYSVSREKKERFSLILESASTNQTSMYLCASGRWDYEQYFGPGTRLTVT.

The sample holds a few counts of this clonotype. This sequence joins TRBV5-1 and TRBJ2-1; 8 nucleotides agree with TRBD2. Germline CDR1 is SGHRS and CDR2 is YFSETQ. The CDR3 is 16 residues long. Unmatched junction bases numbered 8, after V lost 4 bases and J lost 2 bases. The CDR3 region is CASSVAGYLAYNEQFF. The CDR3 DNA reads as TGCGCCAGCAGCGTAGCGGGATATCTCGCCTACAATGAGCAGTTCTTC.

This clonotype was found many times. This sequence joins TRBV6-5 and TRBJ1-6, with D maybe TRBD1 (5 bases). The CDR3 is 15 residues long. The V end was cut by 3 bases, the J end by 6 bases, with 12 bases between. Germline CDR1 reads MNHEY; CDR2 reads SVGAGI. DNA for the CDR3: TGTGCCAGCAGTTATACACGGGGGGGTAATTCACCCCTCCACTTT. Its protein product is CASSYTRGGNSPLHF.

The rearrangement links TRBV5-5 to TRBJ2-7, with TRBD1 identical over 8 bases. The CDR3 is made up of 15 amino acids. Germline CDR1 reads SGHKS; CDR2 reads YYEKEE (reference sequence). Germline trimming cut 5 bases from V and 1 base from J; bases unmatched to any gene: 8. The CDR3 DNA is TGTGCCAGCAGACGCGACAGGGGAGCATCCTACGAGCAGTACTTC. This sequence encodes CASRRDRGASYEQYF.

This chain uses TRBV10-2 with TRBJ1-1; D call uncertain. Trimming removed 3 bases from V and 1 base from J, with 9 bases in between. This CDR3 is built from 14 residues. The germline CDR1 and CDR2 sequences are WSHSY and SAAADI. Here the CDR3 DNA reads TGCGCCAGCAGTGATGATTTGGGGAACACTGAAGCTTTCTTT. Amino acid sequence: CASSDDLGNTEAFF.

The chain couples TRBV7-2 to TRBJ2-5; 8 nucleotides align to TRBD2. The CDR3 runs to 16 residues. Trimming at V came to 1 base and at J to 0 bases, leaving 4 bases not matched to a gene. Germline V gene lookup returns CDR1 SGHTA and CDR2 FQGNSA. The CDR3, as DNA: TGTGCCAGCAGCTTAGTTAGCGGGAAAAACCAAGAGACCCAGTACTTC. Its translation is CASSLVSGKNQETQYF.

The chain employs TRBV3-1 and TRBJ2-7; perhaps D is TRBD1 or TRBD2 (5 bases each). CDR3 length: 14 residues. Germline-derived CDR1 and CDR2 are LGHDT and YNNKEL (reference sequence). Trimming shortened V by 0 bases and J by 5 bases, and 11 bases separated the two germline ends. The CDR3 here is CASSQDSRGHEQYF. The DNA for the CDR3 is TGTGCCAGCAGCCAAGACTCGAGGGGCCACGAGCAGTACTTC.

V usage is TRBV4-1 and J usage is TRBJ2-3, with a possible D match to TRBD1 (6 bases). Trimming shortened V by 1 base and J by 3 bases, and 17 bases separated the two germline ends. Germline CDR1 reads MGHRA; CDR2 reads YSYEKL. The CDR3 extends over 17 amino acids. CDR3 protein: CASSQAPGQFRTDTQYF. CDR3 DNA: TGCGCCAGCAGCCAAGCCCCGGGACAATTTAGGACAGATACGCAGTATTTT.

The chain uses TRBV2 and TRBJ2-3; 8 nucleotides align to TRBD2. CDR1 SNHLY and CDR2 FYNNEI come from the germline V gene. V gave up 6 bases and J gave up 4 bases; unmatched junction bases: 12. The CDR3 extends over 16 amino acids. The chain's CDR3 is CASRTLSGSVPDTQYF. The CDR3 DNA reads as TGTGCCAGCAGGACGTTAAGCGGGAGCGTCCCAGATACGCAGTATTTT. The full variable domain, with the rest looked up from reference TRBV2 and TRBJ2-3, is EPEVTQTPSHQVTQMGQEVILRCVPISNHLYFYWYRQILGQKVEFLVSFYNNEISEKSEIFDDQFSVERPDGSNFTLKIRSTKLEDSAMYFCASRTLSGSVPDTQYFGPGTRLTVL.

This clonotype turned up a few times. This sequence joins TRBV10-3 and TRBJ1-2; 9 bases match TRBD1. The CDR3 covers 16 residues. Germline values: CDR1 ENHRY, CDR2 SYGVKD. Trimming removed 0 bases from V and 8 bases from J; junction bases left unmatched: 10. The CDR3 DNA reads TGTGCCATCAGTGAGTCTTCCGCCGGGACAGGGATGGGCTACACCTTC. Amino acid sequence: CAISESSAGTGMGYTF.

The rearrangement links TRBV5-6 to TRBJ2-1; 12 bases line up with TRBD1. The CDR3 is made up of 14 amino acids. With 5 bases clipped from V and 7 bases from J, the junction kept 4 bases outside the gene matches. Germline-derived CDR1 and CDR2 are SGHDT and YYEEEE. The CDR3 region has the DNA TGTGCCAGCAGACCGGGACAGGGGGCTAATGAGCAGTTCTTC. Translation gives CASRPGQGANEQFF.

This rearrangement joins TRBV11-2 to TRBJ2-1; perhaps TRBD1 as D (6 bases). The CDR3 loop spans 15 amino acids. Per the germline V gene, CDR1 is SGHAT and CDR2 is FQNNGV. Trimming removed 4 bases at V and 8 bases at J, with 18 bases between. CDR3 sequence: CASSSRGPYGDEQFF. CDR3 nucleotides: TGTGCCAGCAGCTCCAGGGGCCCTTACGGGGATGAGCAGTTCTTC.

Turning to this clonotype: This may arise from a read error, as a much more abundant clone is one base away. CDR3 protein: CSASPPTGGTEAFF. The CDR3 DNA reads TGCAGTGCTAGTCCGCCCACCGGGGGGACTGAAGCTTTCTTT. This chain links TRBV20-1 with TRBJ1-1; D is perhaps TRBD1 (5 bases). The CDR3 sequence is 14 residues long. Trimming pared 3 bases from V and 5 bases from J, leaving 16 bases between. Per the germline V gene, CDR1 is DFQATT and CDR2 is SNEGSKA (reference sequence).

This chain links TRBV20-1 with TRBJ1-6; D not certain. Germline V lookup: CDR1 DFQATT, CDR2 SNEGSKA (reference sequence). V lost 3 bases and J 5 bases, leaving 11 bases between the germline ends. The CDR3 spans 14 residues. The CDR3 DNA follows: TGCAGTGCTAGCGGGCCCGGGAATAATTCACCCCTCCACTTT. Its translation: CSASGPGNNSPLHF.